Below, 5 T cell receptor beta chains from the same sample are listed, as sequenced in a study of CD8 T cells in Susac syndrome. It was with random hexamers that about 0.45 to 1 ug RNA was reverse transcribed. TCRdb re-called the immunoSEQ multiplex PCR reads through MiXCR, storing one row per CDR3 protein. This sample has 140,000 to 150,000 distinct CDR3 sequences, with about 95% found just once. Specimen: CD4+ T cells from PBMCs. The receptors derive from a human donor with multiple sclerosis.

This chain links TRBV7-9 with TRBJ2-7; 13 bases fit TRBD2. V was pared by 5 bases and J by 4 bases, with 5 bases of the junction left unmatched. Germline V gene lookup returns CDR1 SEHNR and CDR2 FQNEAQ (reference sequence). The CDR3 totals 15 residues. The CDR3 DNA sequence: TGTGCCAGCAGCCCCCTACTAGCGGGAGGGTACGAGCAGTACTTC. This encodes CASSPLLAGGYEQYF.

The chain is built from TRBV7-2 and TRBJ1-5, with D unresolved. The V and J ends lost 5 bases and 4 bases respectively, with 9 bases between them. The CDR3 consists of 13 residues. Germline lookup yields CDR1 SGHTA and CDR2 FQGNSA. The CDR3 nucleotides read TGTGCCAGCAGCCACGGACGGAATCAGCCCCAGCATTTT. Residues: CASSHGRNQPQHF.

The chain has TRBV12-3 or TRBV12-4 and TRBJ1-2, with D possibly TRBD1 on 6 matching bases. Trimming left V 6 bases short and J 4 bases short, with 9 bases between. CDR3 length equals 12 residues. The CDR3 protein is CASRQQGYGYTF. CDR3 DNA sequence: TGTGCCAGCAGACAACAGGGCTATGGCTACACCTTC.

CDR3 sequence (DNA): TGTGCCAGCAGCTTAGGAGCGGCCAAACAGACGGGCATGAACACTGAAGCTTTCTTT. Translating gives CASSLGAAKQTGMNTEAFF. The chain joins TRBV7-2 to TRBJ1-1, with D hard to call. This CDR3 has 19 residues. Germline assignment: CDR1 SGHTA and CDR2 FQGNSA. Trimming shortened V by 1 base and J by 0 bases, and 21 bases separated the two germline ends.

CDR3 sequence reads: CASSPWGINQPQHF. The CDR3 nucleotides are TGTGCCAGCAGTCCGTGGGGCATCAATCAGCCCCAGCATTTT. This chain links TRBV5-4 with TRBJ1-5, with TRBD1 as a possible D gene (5 bases). V was clipped by 5 bases and J by 3 bases, with 12 bases between them. The CDR3 extends over 14 amino acids. Germline loops: CDR1 SGHNT, CDR2 YYREEE (reference sequence). The full variable domain, rest sourced from reference TRBV5-4 and TRBJ1-5, is ETGVTQSPTHLIKTRGQQVTLRCSSQSGHNTVSWYQQALGQGPQFIFQYYREEENGRGNFPPRFSGLQFPNYSSELNVNALELDDSALYLCASSPWGINQPQHFGDGTRLSIL.